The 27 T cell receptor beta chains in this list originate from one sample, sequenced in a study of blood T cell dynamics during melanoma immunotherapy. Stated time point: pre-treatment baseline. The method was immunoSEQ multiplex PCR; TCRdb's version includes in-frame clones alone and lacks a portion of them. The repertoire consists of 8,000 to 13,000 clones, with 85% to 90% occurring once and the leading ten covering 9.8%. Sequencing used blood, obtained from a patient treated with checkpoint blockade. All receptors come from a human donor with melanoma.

CDR3 DNA sequence: TGTGCCACCTCTGGACTAGCGGGGAGCTCGAACACCGGGGAGCTGTTTTTT. This gives the protein CATSGLAGSSNTGELFF. The rearrangement uses TRBV10-3 and TRBJ2-2; 12 bases fit TRBD2. The V and J ends lost 10 bases and 0 bases, in that order; junction bases with no gene match: 9. Germline V CDR1 and CDR2: ENHRY, SYGVKD. The CDR3 is 17 amino acids.

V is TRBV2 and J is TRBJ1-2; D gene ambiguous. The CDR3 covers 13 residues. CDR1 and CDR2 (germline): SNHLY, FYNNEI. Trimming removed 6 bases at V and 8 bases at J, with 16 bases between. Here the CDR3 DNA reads TGTGCCAGCAGGAGTGGAGGCTTGGGAGGCTACACCTTC. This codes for CASRSGGLGGYTF.

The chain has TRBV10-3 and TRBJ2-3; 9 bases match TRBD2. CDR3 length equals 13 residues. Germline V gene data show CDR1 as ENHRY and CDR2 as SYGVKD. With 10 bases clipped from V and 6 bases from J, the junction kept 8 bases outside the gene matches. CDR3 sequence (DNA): TGTGCCACCTTAGCGGGAGAGGCGGATACGCAGTATTTT. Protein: CATLAGEADTQYF.

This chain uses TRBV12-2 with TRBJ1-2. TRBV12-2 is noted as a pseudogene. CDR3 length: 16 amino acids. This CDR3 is CASRLGAPFEAYGYTF. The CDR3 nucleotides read TGTGCAAGTCGCTTAGGAGCGCCTTTCGAGGCCTATGGCTACACCTTC.

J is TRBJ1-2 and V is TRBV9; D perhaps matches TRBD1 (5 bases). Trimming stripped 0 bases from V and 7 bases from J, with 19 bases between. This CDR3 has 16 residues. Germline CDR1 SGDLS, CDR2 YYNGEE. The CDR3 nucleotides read TGTGCCAGCAGCGTAGACCCGGGGGGGGATCGGAGTGGCTACACCTTC. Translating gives CASSVDPGGDRSGYTF.

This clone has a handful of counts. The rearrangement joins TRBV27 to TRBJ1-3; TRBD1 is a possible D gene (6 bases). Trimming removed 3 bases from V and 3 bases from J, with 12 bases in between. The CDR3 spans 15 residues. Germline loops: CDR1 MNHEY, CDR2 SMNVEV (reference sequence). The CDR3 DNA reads TGTGCCAGCAGTTTGGCGGGGGGCAGTGGAAACACCATATATTTT. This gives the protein CASSLAGGSGNTIYF.

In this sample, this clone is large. The CDR3 is CASSPSALRDEQYF. The CDR3 DNA follows: TGTGCCAGCAGCCCCTCGGCCTTACGGGACGAGCAGTACTTC. This rearrangement joins TRBV7-6 to TRBJ2-7; D is ambiguous. Trimming took 5 bases from V and 5 from J, leaving 16 bases between them. The germline V gene encodes CDR1 SGHVS and CDR2 FNYEAQ. This CDR3 has 14 amino acids.

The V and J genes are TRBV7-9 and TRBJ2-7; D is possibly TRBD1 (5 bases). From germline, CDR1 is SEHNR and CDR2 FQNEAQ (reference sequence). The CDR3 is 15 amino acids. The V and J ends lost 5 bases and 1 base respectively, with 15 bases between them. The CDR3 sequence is CASSRLGDRSYEQYF. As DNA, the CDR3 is TGTGCCAGCAGCCGCCTAGGGGATCGGTCCTACGAGCAGTACTTC.

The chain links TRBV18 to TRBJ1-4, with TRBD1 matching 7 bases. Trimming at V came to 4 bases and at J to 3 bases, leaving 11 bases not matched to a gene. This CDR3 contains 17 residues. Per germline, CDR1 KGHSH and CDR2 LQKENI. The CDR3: CASSQTGLISSNEKLFF. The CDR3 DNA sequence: TGTGCCAGCTCACAGACAGGGCTTATATCTTCTAATGAAAAACTGTTTTTT. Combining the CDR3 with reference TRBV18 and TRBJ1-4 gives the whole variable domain NAGVMQNPRHLVRRRGQEARLRCSPMKGHSHVYWYRQLPEEGLKFMVYLQKENIIDESGMPKERFSAEFPKEGPSILRIQQVVRGDSAAYFCASSQTGLISSNEKLFFGSGTQLSVL.

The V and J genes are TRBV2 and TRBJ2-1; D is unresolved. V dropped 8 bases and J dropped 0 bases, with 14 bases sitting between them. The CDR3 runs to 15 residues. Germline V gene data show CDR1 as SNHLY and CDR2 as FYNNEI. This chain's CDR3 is CASHTALSSYNEQFF. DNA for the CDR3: TGTGCCAGCCACACCGCCCTTAGCTCCTACAATGAGCAGTTCTTC.

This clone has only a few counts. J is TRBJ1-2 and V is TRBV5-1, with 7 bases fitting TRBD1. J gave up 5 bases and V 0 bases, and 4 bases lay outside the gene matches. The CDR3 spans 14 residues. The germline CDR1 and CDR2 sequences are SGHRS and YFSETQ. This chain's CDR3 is CASSLDGTAYGYTF. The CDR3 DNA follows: TGCGCCAGCAGCTTGGATGGGACAGCATATGGCTACACCTTC.

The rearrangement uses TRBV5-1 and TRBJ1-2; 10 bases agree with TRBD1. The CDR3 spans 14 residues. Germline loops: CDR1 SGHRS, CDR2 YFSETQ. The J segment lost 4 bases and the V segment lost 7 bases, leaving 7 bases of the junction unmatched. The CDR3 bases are TGCGCCAGCCCTTACGGACAGGGGGGCTATGGCTACACCTTC. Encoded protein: CASPYGQGGYGYTF.

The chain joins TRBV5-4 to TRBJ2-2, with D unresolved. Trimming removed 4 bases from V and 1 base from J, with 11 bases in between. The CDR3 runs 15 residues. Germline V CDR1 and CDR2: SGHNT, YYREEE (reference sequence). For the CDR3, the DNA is TGTGCCAGCAGCCCAGAACTGTTGAACACCGGGGAGCTGTTTTTT. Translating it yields CASSPELLNTGELFF.

The CDR3 reads CASSLEVATNEKLFF. The CDR3 DNA reads TGCGCCAGCAGCTTAGAGGTTGCAACTAATGAAAAACTGTTTTTT. V is TRBV5-1 and J is TRBJ1-4; unclear D gene. The length of the CDR3 is 15 residues. Germline loops: CDR1 SGHRS, CDR2 YFSETQ. V dropped 2 bases and J dropped 0 bases, with 8 bases sitting between them.

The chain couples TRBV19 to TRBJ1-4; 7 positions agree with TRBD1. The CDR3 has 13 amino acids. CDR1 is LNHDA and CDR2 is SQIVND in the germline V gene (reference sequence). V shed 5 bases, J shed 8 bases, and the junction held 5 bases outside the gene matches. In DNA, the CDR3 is TGTGCCAGTAGTGCCGACAGGGACGAAAAACTGTTTTTT. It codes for CASSADRDEKLFF.

CDR3 sequence: CASTEAGGSTGELFF. The CDR3 DNA is TGTGCCAGCACTGAAGCGGGGGGGTCAACCGGGGAGCTGTTTTTT. The chain is built from TRBV13 and TRBJ2-2, with TRBD2 matching 10 bases. J gave up 5 bases and V 7 bases, and 7 bases lay outside the gene matches. CDR3 size: 15 residues. CDR1 and CDR2 from the germline V gene are PRHDT and FYEKMQ (reference sequence).

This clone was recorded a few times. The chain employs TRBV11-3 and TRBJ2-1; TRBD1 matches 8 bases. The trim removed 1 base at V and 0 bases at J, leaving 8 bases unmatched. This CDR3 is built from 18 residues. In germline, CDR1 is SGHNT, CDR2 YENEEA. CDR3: CASSLVFGTGGSYNEQFF. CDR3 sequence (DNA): TGTGCCAGCAGCTTAGTTTTTGGCACAGGGGGCTCCTACAATGAGCAGTTCTTC.

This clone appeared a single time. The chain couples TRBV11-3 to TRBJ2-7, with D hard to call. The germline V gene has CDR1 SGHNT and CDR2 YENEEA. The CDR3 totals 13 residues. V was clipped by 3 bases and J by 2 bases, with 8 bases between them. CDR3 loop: CASSLTQAYEQYF. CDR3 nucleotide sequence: TGTGCCAGCAGCTTGACCCAGGCCTACGAGCAGTACTTC.

CDR3 DNA sequence: TGTGCCAGCAGCTCGGGACAGGGAGGGCCCCAAGAGACCCAGTACTTC. Its protein is CASSSGQGGPQETQYF. The rearrangement joins TRBV7-2 to TRBJ2-5, with 9 bases that match TRBD1. The J segment lost 1 base and the V segment lost 4 bases, leaving 7 bases of the junction unmatched. CDR1 is SGHTA, CDR2 FQGNSA, per germline. This CDR3 is built from 16 residues.

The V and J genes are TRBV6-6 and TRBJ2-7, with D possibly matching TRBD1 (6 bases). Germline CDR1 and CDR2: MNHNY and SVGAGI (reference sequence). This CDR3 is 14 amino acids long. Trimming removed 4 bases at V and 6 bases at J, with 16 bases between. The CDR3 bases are TGTGCCAGCAGTTCTCCAGGGGATGGCACCGAGCAGTACTTC. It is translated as CASSSPGDGTEQYF.

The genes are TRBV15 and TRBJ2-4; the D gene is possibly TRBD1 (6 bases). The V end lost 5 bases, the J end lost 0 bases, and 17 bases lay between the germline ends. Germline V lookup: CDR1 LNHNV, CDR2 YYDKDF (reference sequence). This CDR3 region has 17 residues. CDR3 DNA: TGTGCCACCAGCTCGTCAAGGGGGACGTTAGCCAAAAACATTCAGTACTTC. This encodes CATSSSRGTLAKNIQYF.

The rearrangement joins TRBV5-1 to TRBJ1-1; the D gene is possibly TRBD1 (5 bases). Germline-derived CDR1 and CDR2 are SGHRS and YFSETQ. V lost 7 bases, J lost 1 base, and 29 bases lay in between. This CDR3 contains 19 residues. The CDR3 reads CASHKWGSGASWANTEAFF. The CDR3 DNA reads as TGCGCCAGCCATAAGTGGGGCTCAGGCGCCTCGTGGGCGAACACTGAAGCTTTCTTT.

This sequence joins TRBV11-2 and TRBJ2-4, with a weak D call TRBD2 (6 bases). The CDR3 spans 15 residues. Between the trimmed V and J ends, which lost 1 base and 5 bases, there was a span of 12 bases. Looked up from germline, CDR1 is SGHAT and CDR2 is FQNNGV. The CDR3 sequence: CASSLGGGAENIQYF. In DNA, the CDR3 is TGTGCCAGCAGCTTAGGGGGCGGGGCAGAAAACATTCAGTACTTC.

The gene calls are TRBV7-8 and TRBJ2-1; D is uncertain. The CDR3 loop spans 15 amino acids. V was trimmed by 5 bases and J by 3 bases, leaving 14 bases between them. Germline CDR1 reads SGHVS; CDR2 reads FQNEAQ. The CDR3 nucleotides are TGTGCCAGCAGCCCGGTGGCTTCAATCTACAATGAGCAGTTCTTC. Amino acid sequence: CASSPVASIYNEQFF.

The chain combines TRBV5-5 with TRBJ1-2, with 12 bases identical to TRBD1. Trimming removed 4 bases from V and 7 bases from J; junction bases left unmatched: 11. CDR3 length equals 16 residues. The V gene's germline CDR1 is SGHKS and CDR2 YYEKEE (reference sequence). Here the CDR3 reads CASSRLGQGATVGYTF. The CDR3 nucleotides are TGTGCCAGCAGCCGCTTGGGACAGGGGGCGACGGTTGGCTACACCTTC. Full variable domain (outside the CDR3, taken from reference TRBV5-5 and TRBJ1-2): DAGVTQSPTHLIKTRGQQVTLRCSPISGHKSVSWYQQVLGQGPQFIFQYYEKEERGRGNFPDRFSARQFPNYSSELNVNALLLGDSALYLCASSRLGQGATVGYTFGSGTRLTVV.

The CDR3 loop is CASGQIEVRTGSGTEAFF. For the CDR3, the DNA is TGCGCCAGCGGTCAAATTGAAGTAAGGACAGGGAGCGGGACTGAAGCTTTCTTT. This chain joins TRBV10-1 and TRBJ1-1, with 8 bases identical to TRBD1. The V and J ends lost 8 bases and 5 bases, in that order; junction bases with no gene match: 22. The CDR3 sequence is 18 residues long. Germline V lookup: CDR1 WNHNN, CDR2 SYGVQD (reference sequence).

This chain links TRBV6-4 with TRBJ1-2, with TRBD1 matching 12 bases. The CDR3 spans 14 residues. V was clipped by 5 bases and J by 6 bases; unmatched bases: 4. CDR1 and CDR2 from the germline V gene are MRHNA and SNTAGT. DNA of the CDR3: TGTGCCAGCAGTCCGGGACAGGGGGCGGATGGCTACACCTTC. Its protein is CASSPGQGADGYTF.